Following are 26 T cell receptor beta chains from one sample sequenced in a study of T-cell reconstitution after alpha-beta-depleted transplantation in children. TCRbeta library construction was performed incorporating unique molecular identifiers. MiXCR, run by TCRdb on the PCR reads, gives a single entry per CDR3 protein. The sample gives hundreds of thousands of distinct CDR3 sequences, roughly 13% of which show up once; over 2% is in the top ten. The source material was PBMCs, mostly from graft donor cells, sampled 360 days after TCRalphabeta/CD19-depleted stem cell transplant. The receptor set was obtained from a male patient under 18 who had a stem cell transplant for acute myeloid leukemia, so the T cells may come from the graft donor.

The chain couples TRBV7-9 to TRBJ2-7, with 7 bases lining up with TRBD1. The germline V gene encodes CDR1 SEHNR and CDR2 FQNEAQ (reference sequence). The CDR3 is 15 residues long. Trimming took 5 bases from V and 5 from J; bases not matched to a gene: 12. In DNA, the CDR3 is TGTGCCAGCAGCGGCCGACAGGGTAAAATCCACGAGCAGTACTTC. Its protein product is CASSGRQGKIHEQYF.

This clonotype has at least ten counts. The chain uses TRBV28 and TRBJ2-7; the D call may be TRBD1 or TRBD2 (5 bases each). CDR1 MDHEN and CDR2 SYDVKM come from the germline V gene. The CDR3 extends over 14 amino acids. V lost 6 bases and J 1 base, leaving 13 bases between the germline ends. The CDR3 loop reads CASRTGTGSYEQYF. In nucleotides, the CDR3 is TGTGCCAGCAGGACCGGGACGGGTTCCTACGAGCAGTACTTC.

This clonotype was counted between two and nine times. V usage is TRBV29-1 and J usage is TRBJ2-5; D may match TRBD1 or TRBD2 (6 bases each). V lost 4 bases, J lost 9 bases, and 18 bases lay in between. Germline V gene sequence: CDR1 SQVTM, CDR2 ANQGSEA. This CDR3 contains 13 residues. The CDR3 region is CSVGRVAGEAQYF. The CDR3 nucleotides are TGCAGCGTTGGTAGGGTTGCAGGGGAGGCCCAGTACTTC.

The gene calls are TRBV3-1 and TRBJ2-1; 8 bases line up with TRBD1. With V trimmed by 1 base and J by 8 bases, 7 bases remained unmatched. The CDR3 extends over 15 amino acids. Germline CDR1 reads LGHDT; CDR2 reads YNNKEL (reference sequence). CDR3 coding DNA: TGTGCCAGCAGCCAAGCCGGGACAGGCGGCTATGAGCAGTTCTTC. Translating gives CASSQAGTGGYEQFF.

This clonotype has more than one count but fewer than ten. The chain is built from TRBV4-2 and TRBJ2-1, with 11 nucleotides matching TRBD2. J gave up 12 bases and V 3 bases, and 19 bases lay outside the gene matches. This CDR3 region has 18 residues. Germline V gives CDR1 LGHNA, CDR2 YNFKEQ. CDR3 sequence: CASSHAPGGVLAGDPQFF. The CDR3 bases are TGTGCCAGCAGCCACGCTCCCGGTGGAGTACTAGCGGGAGACCCGCAGTTCTTC.

This clonotype was detected many times. The chain is built from TRBV7-2 and TRBJ2-1; TRBD2 matches at 7 bases. The CDR3 runs to 16 residues. Trimming at V came to 1 base and at J to 3 bases, leaving 6 bases not matched to a gene. Per germline, CDR1 SGHTA and CDR2 FQGNSA. The CDR3 loop is CASSLVGLADYNEQFF. The DNA for the CDR3 is TGTGCCAGCAGCTTAGTAGGGCTAGCGGACTACAATGAGCAGTTCTTC.

This clonotype was observed a handful of times. V gene TRBV28 combines with J gene TRBJ2-5; D might be TRBD2 (5 bases). Germline V gene data show CDR1 as MDHEN and CDR2 as SYDVKM. This CDR3 has 12 amino acids. Trimming cost V 10 bases and J 7 bases, with 16 bases left between them. DNA of the CDR3: TGTGCCATCTCTATCCCCGGAGGGACCCAGTACTTC. This codes for CAISIPGGTQYF.

The sample holds a few counts of this clonotype. The chain combines TRBV15 with TRBJ2-3; possibly TRBD1 or TRBD2 for D (5 bases each). Trimming took 0 bases from V and 4 from J, leaving 17 bases between them. Germline values: CDR1 LNHNV, CDR2 YYDKDF (reference sequence). The CDR3 runs 17 residues. CDR3: CATSRDQVDGTADTQYF. CDR3 nucleotide sequence: TGTGCCACCAGCAGAGATCAAGTCGACGGGACCGCAGATACGCAGTATTTT. The full variable domain, with the rest looked up from reference TRBV15 and TRBJ2-3, is DAMVIQNPRYQVTQFGKPVTLSCSQTLNHNVMYWYQQKSSQAPKLLFHYYDKDFNNEADTPDNFQSRRPNTSFCFLDIRSPGLGDTAMYLCATSRDQVDGTADTQYFGPGTRLTVL.

This clonotype has just a few counts. The rearrangement uses TRBV18 and TRBJ2-1; 14 bases map to TRBD2. The germline V gene encodes CDR1 KGHSH and CDR2 LQKENI. The CDR3 is 17 residues long. Trimming removed 0 bases from V and 10 bases from J; junction bases left unmatched: 8. The CDR3 is CASSPPTGLAGVHEQFF. For the CDR3, the DNA is TGTGCCAGCTCACCACCTACGGGACTAGCGGGAGTTCACGAGCAGTTCTTC.

The rearrangement links TRBV9 to TRBJ2-7, with TRBD1 matching 8 bases. The V segment lost 2 bases and the J segment 4 bases; nucleotides outside the gene matches: 8. CDR3 length: 15 amino acids. In germline, CDR1 is SGDLS, CDR2 YYNGEE. Here the CDR3 reads CASSVEDRALYEQYF. For the CDR3, the DNA is TGTGCCAGCAGCGTTGAGGACAGGGCCCTTTACGAGCAGTACTTC.

This clonotype showed up many times. The chain links TRBV2 to TRBJ2-1; D uncertain. The CDR3 is 13 residues long. CDR1 and CDR2 from the germline V gene are SNHLY and FYNNEI. Trimming left V 4 bases short and J 4 bases short, with 8 bases between. CDR3 nucleotide sequence: TGTGCCAGCAGTGGAACTACTTACAATGAGCAGTTCTTC. Its protein is CASSGTTYNEQFF.

This clonotype has just a few counts. This chain connects TRBV9 to TRBJ2-1; D may be TRBD2 (6 bases). The CDR3 length is 15 residues. The germline CDR1 and CDR2 sequences are SGDLS and YYNGEE. V lost 3 bases and J lost 0, with 10 bases in between. The CDR3 reads CASSAAGLSYNEQFF. The CDR3 coding sequence is TGTGCCAGCAGCGCAGCGGGCCTCTCCTACAATGAGCAGTTCTTC.

The rearrangement links TRBV20-1 to TRBJ1-1; weak D call: TRBD1 (5 bases). Germline values: CDR1 DFQATT, CDR2 SNEGSKA (reference sequence). This CDR3 has 11 residues. V shed 6 bases and J shed 3 bases, with 8 bases lying between them. CDR3 loop: CSAAGYTEAFF. The CDR3 DNA reads TGCAGTGCGGCAGGGTACACTGAAGCTTTCTTT.

The rearrangement links TRBV19 to TRBJ2-7; 13 bases are a match to TRBD2. V shed 8 bases, J shed 7 bases, and the junction held 11 bases outside the gene matches. Looked up from germline, CDR1 is LNHDA and CDR2 is SQIVND (reference sequence). The CDR3 consists of 15 residues. The CDR3 DNA reads as TGTGCCAGTGCCAGAGGACTAGCGGGAGTAGATGAGCAGTACTTC. Residues: CASARGLAGVDEQYF. Based on the CDR3 plus reference TRBV19 and TRBJ2-7, the full variable domain is DGGITQSPKYLFRKEGQNVTLSCEQNLNHDAMYWYRQDPGQGLRLIYYSQIVNDFQKGDIAEGYSVSREKKESFPLTVTSAQKNPTAFYLCASARGLAGVDEQYFGPGTRLTVT.

In nucleotides, the CDR3 is TGTGCCGGACAAACAGGGAGGTCCGTATCCTACGAGCAGTACTTC. Translated, it gives CAGQTGRSVSYEQYF. The chain uses TRBV2 and TRBJ2-7; tentatively, D is TRBD1 or TRBD2 (6 bases each). This CDR3 is built from 15 residues. The V gene lost 11 bases and the J gene lost 1 base, with 21 bases spanning the gap. Germline V gene data show CDR1 as SNHLY and CDR2 as FYNNEI.

The chain employs TRBV5-4 and TRBJ2-7, with TRBD2 identical over 9 bases. This CDR3 spans 16 amino acids. J lost 5 bases, V lost 5 bases, and 14 bases had no gene match. CDR1 is SGHNT, CDR2 YYREEE, per germline (reference sequence). CDR3 coding DNA: TGTGCCAGCAGTTCACCAACTAGCGGGTGGATCGACGAGCAGTACTTC. Translated, it gives CASSSPTSGWIDEQYF.

This clonotype showed up just a few times. The chain carries TRBV12-3 or TRBV12-4 and TRBJ2-2; D remains ambiguous. This CDR3 region has 14 residues. Deletions cut 3 bases from V and 2 bases from J, with 7 bases between. Here the CDR3 DNA reads TGTGCCAGCAGTTTCTGGATAAACACCGGGGAGCTGTTTTTT. Residues: CASSFWINTGELFF.

This clonotype was found a few times. At one end the junction does not follow the germline gene, possibly because of a read error. The chain combines TRBV7-7 with TRBJ2-1; 9 nucleotides agree with TRBD2. CDR3 length: 17 amino acids. Germline V gene data show CDR1 as SSHAT and CDR2 as FNYEAQ (reference sequence). This CDR3 reads CASSLDGPLAGPSEQFF. CDR3 bases: TGTGCTAGCAGCTTAGACGGTCCTCTAGCGGGGCCTTCCGAGCAGTTCTTC.

This chain joins TRBV7-2 and TRBJ2-4; the D gene is possibly TRBD2 (6 bases). Trimming took off 6 bases at V and 1 base at J, with 16 bases between the two ends. Germline assignment: CDR1 SGHTA and CDR2 FQGNSA. This CDR3 contains 16 residues. CDR3 bases: TGTGCCAGCAGTCGATCGTTAGCGGTTGCCAAAAACATTCAGTACTTC. It encodes CASSRSLAVAKNIQYF. Full variable domain (missing parts from reference TRBV7-2 and TRBJ2-4): GAGVSQSPSNKVTEKGKDVELRCDPISGHTALYWYRQSLGQGLEFLIYFQGNSAPDKSGLPSDRFSAERTGGSVSTLTIQRTQQEDSAVYLCASSRSLAVAKNIQYFGAGTRLSVL.

The J gene is TRBJ2-2, the V gene TRBV18; TRBD2 aligns across 11 bases. CDR3 length: 16 amino acids. Germline V gene data show CDR1 as KGHSH and CDR2 as LQKENI. The ends lost 2 bases at V and 3 bases at J; junction bases unmatched: 2. The CDR3 sequence is CASSPSLAGDTGELFF. CDR3 nucleotides: TGTGCCAGCTCACCATCACTAGCGGGAGACACCGGGGAGCTGTTTTTT.

This clonotype was recorded a few times. The V and J genes are TRBV29-1 and TRBJ2-3; D is perhaps TRBD1 (5 bases). Trimming left V 3 bases short and J 0 bases short, with 10 bases between. This CDR3 contains 14 residues. Germline assignment: CDR1 SQVTM and CDR2 ANQGSEA. The CDR3 is CSVDVDTSTDTQYF. CDR3 coding DNA: TGCAGCGTTGATGTGGACACTAGCACAGATACGCAGTATTTT.

This clonotype appeared many times. The rearrangement uses TRBV20-1 and TRBJ2-3; possibly TRBD2 for D (5 bases). The germline gives CDR1 DFQATT, CDR2 SNEGSKA (reference sequence). Trimming left V 0 bases short and J 2 bases short, with 18 bases between. The CDR3 spans 17 residues. In DNA form, the CDR3 reads TGCAGTGCTAGAGAGCGGAGGAAGCGTTACTCCACAGATACGCAGTATTTT. Translating it yields CSARERRKRYSTDTQYF.

The rearrangement uses TRBV5-1 and TRBJ2-5, with TRBD2 as a possible D gene (6 bases). V gave up 0 bases and J gave up 5 bases, with 14 bases separating them. The CDR3 has 15 amino acids. CDR1 and CDR2 (germline): SGHRS, YFSETQ. The CDR3, as DNA: TGCGCCAGCAGCTTGGGTTCCGGGAGTTACGAGACCCAGTACTTC. Protein: CASSLGSGSYETQYF.

V and J are TRBV18 and TRBJ2-2; 10 nucleotides agree with TRBD2. This CDR3 spans 16 amino acids. The trim removed 3 bases at V and 4 bases at J, leaving 5 bases unmatched. Germline assignment: CDR1 KGHSH and CDR2 LQKENI. Here the CDR3 DNA reads TGTGCCAGCTCACCCAGCCTAGCGGGAGCCACCGGGGAGCTGTTTTTT. It yields the protein CASSPSLAGATGELFF.

This clonotype was counted between two and nine times. This is likely a read error, given that the CDR3 carries no conserved phenylalanine or tryptophan at its end. V and J are TRBV7-9 and TRBJ2-3; 10 nucleotides match TRBD2. This CDR3 contains 16 residues. Per the germline V gene, CDR1 is SEHNR and CDR2 is FQNEAQ (reference sequence). After removal of 0 bases from V and 5 bases from J, the junction contained 5 bases not matched to a gene. This CDR3 is CASSLASGGSRDTQYC. The CDR3 DNA reads TGTGCCAGCAGCTTAGCTAGCGGGGGGTCCAGAGATACGCAGTATTGT.

This clonotype was counted a few times. This chain uses TRBV5-1 with TRBJ2-7; 10 bases are shared with TRBD2. CDR1 is SGHRS, CDR2 YFSETQ, per germline. The J segment lost 8 bases and the V segment lost 0 bases, leaving 8 bases of the junction unmatched. The CDR3 extends over 15 amino acids. The CDR3 loop reads CASSLGGTSESQQYF. CDR3 bases: TGCGCCAGCAGCTTGGGGGGGACTAGCGAGTCCCAGCAGTACTTC.